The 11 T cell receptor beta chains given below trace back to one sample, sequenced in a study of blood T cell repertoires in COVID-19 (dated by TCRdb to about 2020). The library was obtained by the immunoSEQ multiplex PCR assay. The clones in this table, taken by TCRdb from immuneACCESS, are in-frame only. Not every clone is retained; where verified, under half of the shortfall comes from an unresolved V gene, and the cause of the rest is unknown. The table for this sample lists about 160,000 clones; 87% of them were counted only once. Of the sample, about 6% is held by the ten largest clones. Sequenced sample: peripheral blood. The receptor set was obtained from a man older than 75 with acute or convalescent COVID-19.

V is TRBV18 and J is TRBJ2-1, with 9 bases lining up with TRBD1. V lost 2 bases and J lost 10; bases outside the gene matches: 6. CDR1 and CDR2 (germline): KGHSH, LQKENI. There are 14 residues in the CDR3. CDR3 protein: CASSPSGQGIEQFF. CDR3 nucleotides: TGTGCCAGCTCACCATCCGGACAGGGGATCGAGCAGTTCTTC.

The CDR3 region is CASSLAGSVSYEQYF. The CDR3 DNA reads as TGTGCCAGCAGTTTAGCGGGTAGTGTCTCCTACGAGCAGTACTTC. This sequence joins TRBV28 and TRBJ2-7; TRBD2 might be the D (5 bases). V shed 2 bases and J shed 0 bases, with 11 bases lying between them. This CDR3 region has 15 residues. Germline V gives CDR1 MDHEN, CDR2 SYDVKM.

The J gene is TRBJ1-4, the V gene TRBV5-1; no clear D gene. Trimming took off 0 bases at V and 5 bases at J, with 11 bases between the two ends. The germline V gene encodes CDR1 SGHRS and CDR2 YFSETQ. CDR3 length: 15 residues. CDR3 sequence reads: CASSLGSLQNEKLFF. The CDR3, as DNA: TGCGCCAGCAGCTTGGGCAGCCTACAGAATGAAAAACTGTTTTTT.

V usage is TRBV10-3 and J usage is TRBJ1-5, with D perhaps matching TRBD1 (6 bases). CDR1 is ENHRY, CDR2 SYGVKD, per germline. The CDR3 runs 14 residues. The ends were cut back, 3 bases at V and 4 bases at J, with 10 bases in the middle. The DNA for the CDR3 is TGTGCCATCAGTGACGGACAGCCTAATCAGCCCCAGCATTTT. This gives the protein CAISDGQPNQPQHF.

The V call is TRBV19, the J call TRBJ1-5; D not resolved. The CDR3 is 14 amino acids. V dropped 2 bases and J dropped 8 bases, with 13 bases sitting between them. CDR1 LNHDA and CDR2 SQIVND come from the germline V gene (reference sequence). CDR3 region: CASSIIGGREPQHF. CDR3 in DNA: TGTGCCAGTAGTATAATTGGAGGAAGGGAGCCCCAGCATTTT.

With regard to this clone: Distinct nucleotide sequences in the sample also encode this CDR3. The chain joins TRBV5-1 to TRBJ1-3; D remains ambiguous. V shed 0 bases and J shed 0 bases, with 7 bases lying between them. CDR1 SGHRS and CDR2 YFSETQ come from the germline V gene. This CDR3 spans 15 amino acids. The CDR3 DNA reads TGCGCCAGCAGCTTGGACGGTTCCTCTGGAAACACCATATATTTT. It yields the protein CASSLDGSSGNTIYF. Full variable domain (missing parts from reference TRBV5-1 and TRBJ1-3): KAGVTQTPRYLIKTRGQQVTLSCSPISGHRSVSWYQQTPGQGLQFLFEYFSETQRNKGNFPGRFSGRQFSNSRSEMNVSTLELGDSALYLCASSLDGSSGNTIYFGEGSWLTVV.

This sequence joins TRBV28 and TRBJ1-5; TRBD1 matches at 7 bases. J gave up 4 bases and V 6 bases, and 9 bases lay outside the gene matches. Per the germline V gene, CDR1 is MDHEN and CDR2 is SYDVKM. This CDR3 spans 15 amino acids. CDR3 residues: CASSPPGTANQPQHF. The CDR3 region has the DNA TGTGCCAGCAGCCCCCCCGGGACAGCAAATCAGCCCCAGCATTTT.

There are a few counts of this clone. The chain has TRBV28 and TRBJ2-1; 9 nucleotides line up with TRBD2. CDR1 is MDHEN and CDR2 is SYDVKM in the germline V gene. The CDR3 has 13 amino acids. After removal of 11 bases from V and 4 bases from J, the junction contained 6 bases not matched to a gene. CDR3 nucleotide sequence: TGTGCCTCGCGGGAGGGAATTTACAATGAGCAGTTCTTC. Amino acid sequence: CASREGIYNEQFF. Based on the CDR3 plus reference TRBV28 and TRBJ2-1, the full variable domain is DVKVTQSSRYLVKRTGEKVFLECVQDMDHENMFWYRQDPGLGLRLIYFSYDVKMKEKGDIPEGYSVSREKKERFSLILESASTNQTSMYLCASREGIYNEQFFGPGTRLTVL.

The CDR3 loop is CASSPEGAYTEAFF. The CDR3 DNA reads as TGCGCCAGCAGCCCGGAGGGGGCCTACACTGAAGCTTTCTTT. The chain carries TRBV5-1 and TRBJ1-1; 7 nucleotides agree with TRBD1. V was clipped by 4 bases and J by 3 bases; unmatched bases: 6. Germline V lookup: CDR1 SGHRS, CDR2 YFSETQ. The CDR3 covers 14 residues.

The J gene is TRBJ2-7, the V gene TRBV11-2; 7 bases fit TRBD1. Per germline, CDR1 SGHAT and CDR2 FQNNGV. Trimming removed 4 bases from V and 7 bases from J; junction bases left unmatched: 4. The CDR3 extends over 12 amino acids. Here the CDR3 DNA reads TGTGCCAGCAGCTCCCACAGGGGAGAGCAGTACTTC. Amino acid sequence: CASSSHRGEQYF.

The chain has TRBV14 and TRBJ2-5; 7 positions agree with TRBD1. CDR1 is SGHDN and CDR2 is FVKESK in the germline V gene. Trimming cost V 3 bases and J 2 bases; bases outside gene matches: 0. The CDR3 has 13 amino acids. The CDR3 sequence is CASSQDRQETQYF. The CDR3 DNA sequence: TGTGCCAGCAGCCAGGACAGGCAAGAGACCCAGTACTTC.